The rows below give T cell receptor beta chains drawn from one sample of a study of CD8 T cells in ankylosing spondylitis. In TCRdb, the 5' RACE reads were re-called with MiXCR into one record per CDR3 protein. The sample has around 32,000 distinct CDR3 sequences, 7.2% seen once. The sequenced sample consisted of blood, either unsorted or a sorted T cell fraction (not recorded which). Every receptor here comes from a male donor with ankylosing spondylitis or in good health (not recorded which). Each CDR3 is given with its conserved first and last residue. Each record gives: V gene, J gene, D gene, clone size, CDR3 protein, CDR3 DNA. D genes are given only for firm matches. Not all rows give a size; the values are once, few, many and, for expanded clones, a class.

V gene: TRBV20-1; J gene: TRBJ2-3; D gene: TRBD2; clone size: many; CDR3 protein: CSARVYSGRIDTQYF; CDR3 DNA: TGCAGTGCTAGAGTGTATAGCGGGAGGATAGATACGCAGTATTTT
V gene: TRBV15; J gene: TRBJ2-1; D gene: TRBD2; clone size: many; CDR3 protein: CATSVMIGLAGGPYNEQFF; CDR3 DNA: TGTGCCACCAGCGTAATGATCGGTCTAGCGGGAGGGCCCTACAATGAGCAGTTCTTC
V gene: TRBV20-1; J gene: TRBJ2-7; D gene: -; clone size: -; CDR3 protein: CSWGDPYEQYF; CDR3 DNA: TGCAGTTGGGGTGACCCCTACGAGCAGTACTTC
V gene: TRBV20-1; J gene: TRBJ2-5; D gene: TRBD2; clone size: many; CDR3 protein: CSARAIAGRGETQYF; CDR3 DNA: TGCAGTGCTAGAGCCATAGCGGGGCGAGGAGAGACCCAGTACTTC
V gene: TRBV20-1; J gene: TRBJ2-7; D gene: TRBD2; clone size: many; CDR3 protein: CSARPGLAGDYEQYF; CDR3 DNA: TGCAGTGCTAGACCGGGACTAGCGGGAGACTACGAGCAGTACTTC
V gene: TRBV5-1; J gene: TRBJ2-3; D gene: TRBD2; clone size: few; CDR3 protein: CASSLVISSGRDPDTQYF; CDR3 DNA: TGCGCCAGCAGCTTGGTTATTTCTAGCGGGAGGGACCCAGATACGCAGTATTTT
V gene: TRBV5-1; J gene: TRBJ2-7; D gene: -; clone size: many; CDR3 protein: CASSLTGQTSYEQYF; CDR3 DNA: TGCGCCAGCAGCTTAACGGGGCAAACCTCCTACGAGCAGTACTTC
V gene: TRBV29-1; J gene: TRBJ2-4; D gene: TRBD2; clone size: many; CDR3 protein: CSVGSGGVLYF; CDR3 DNA: TGCAGCGTCGGGAGCGGGGGTGTTCTATACTTC
V gene: TRBV28; J gene: TRBJ2-1; D gene: -; clone size: medium-sized; CDR3 protein: CASLGGYNEQFF; CDR3 DNA: TGTGCCAGCCTGGGGGGATACAATGAGCAGTTCTTC
V gene: TRBV20-1; J gene: TRBJ2-7; D gene: -; clone size: many; CDR3 protein: CSVRGFSYEQYF; CDR3 DNA: TGCAGTGTGAGGGGGTTCTCCTACGAGCAGTACTTC
V gene: TRBV5-5; J gene: TRBJ2-7; D gene: -; clone size: many; CDR3 protein: CASIPESSYEQYF; CDR3 DNA: TGTGCCAGCATCCCCGAGAGCTCCTACGAGCAGTACTTC
V gene: TRBV18; J gene: TRBJ2-2; D gene: TRBD2; clone size: many; CDR3 protein: CASSPNQPSGSQSGELFF; CDR3 DNA: TGTGCCAGCTCACCAAACCAACCTAGCGGGAGTCAGTCCGGGGAGCTGTTTTTT
V gene: TRBV7-2; J gene: TRBJ2-3; D gene: TRBD2; clone size: few; CDR3 protein: CASSLRLAGADTQYF; CDR3 DNA: TGTGCCAGCAGCTTACGACTAGCGGGAGCAGATACGCAGTATTTT
V gene: TRBV5-1; J gene: TRBJ2-3; D gene: TRBD2; clone size: many; CDR3 protein: CASSLPGTSGTTDTQYF; CDR3 DNA: TGCGCCAGCAGCTTGCCCGGGACTAGCGGGACCACAGATACGCAGTATTTT
V gene: TRBV7-6; J gene: TRBJ1-4; D gene: -; clone size: few; CDR3 protein: CASIHSATNEKLFF; CDR3 DNA: TGTGCCAGCATTCACTCTGCAACTAATGAAAAACTGTTTTTT
V gene: TRBV7-9; J gene: TRBJ2-5; D gene: TRBD2; clone size: few; CDR3 protein: CASSRAGVETQYF; CDR3 DNA: TGTGCCAGCAGTAGGGCGGGAGTAGAGACCCAGTACTTC
V gene: TRBV20-1; J gene: TRBJ2-5; D gene: -; clone size: -; CDR3 protein: CSASLRIQETQYF; CDR3 DNA: TGCAGTGCTAGTCTCCGCATCCAAGAGACCCAGTACTTC
V gene: TRBV12-3/TRBV12-4; J gene: TRBJ2-1; D gene: TRBD2; clone size: few; CDR3 protein: CASTWTSGRRNEQFF; CDR3 DNA: TGTGCCAGCACCTGGACTAGCGGGAGGCGTAATGAGCAGTTCTTC
V gene: TRBV4-2; J gene: TRBJ2-1; D gene: -; clone size: many; CDR3 protein: CASSQVGDNEQFF; CDR3 DNA: TGTGCCAGCAGCCAAGTAGGTGACAATGAGCAGTTCTTC
V gene: TRBV6-1; J gene: TRBJ2-3; D gene: TRBD1; clone size: -; CDR3 protein: CSTTGLGTDTLYF; CDR3 DNA: TGCTCTACGACAGGGTTGGGGACAGATACGCTGTATTTT
V gene: TRBV11-2; J gene: TRBJ2-7; D gene: -; clone size: few; CDR3 protein: CASSPGGGRGADF; CDR3 DNA: TGTGCCAGCAGCCCAGGGGGGGGTCGAGGCGCGGACTTC
V gene: TRBV12-3/TRBV12-4; J gene: TRBJ2-7; D gene: TRBD1; clone size: many; CDR3 protein: CASSLGTVSEQYF; CDR3 DNA: TGTGCCAGCAGTTTGGGGACAGTTTCCGAGCAGTACTTC
V gene: TRBV7-2; J gene: TRBJ2-1; D gene: TRBD2; clone size: -; CDR3 protein: CASSPTSGSLGEQFF; CDR3 DNA: TGTGCCAGCAGCCCGACTAGCGGGAGTTTAGGTGAGCAGTTCTTC
V gene: TRBV4-1; J gene: TRBJ2-1; D gene: -; clone size: -; CDR3 protein: CASSQVDMVSFNEQFF; CDR3 DNA: TGCGCCAGCAGCCAGGTCGATATGGTCAGTTTCAATGAGCAGTTCTTC
V gene: TRBV5-6; J gene: TRBJ1-4; D gene: -; clone size: many; CDR3 protein: CASSLPGEANEKLFF; CDR3 DNA: TGTGCCAGCAGCTTGCCCGGGGAGGCTAATGAAAAACTGTTTTTT
V gene: TRBV5-1; J gene: TRBJ2-1; D gene: -; clone size: many; CDR3 protein: CASSYPDQGQFF; CDR3 DNA: TGCGCCAGCAGCTACCCCGACCAGGGGCAGTTCTTC
V gene: TRBV13; J gene: TRBJ2-1; D gene: -; clone size: many; CDR3 protein: CASSLDPSFQGNEQFF; CDR3 DNA: TGTGCCAGCAGCTTAGACCCCTCATTCCAGGGCAATGAGCAGTTCTTC
V gene: TRBV20-1; J gene: TRBJ2-6; D gene: TRBD2; clone size: -; CDR3 protein: CSALLAGDSGANVLTF; CDR3 DNA: TGCAGTGCTCTACTAGCGGGAGACTCTGGGGCCAACGTCCTGACTTTC
V gene: TRBV5-1; J gene: TRBJ2-1; D gene: TRBD2; clone size: many; CDR3 protein: CASSSGLAGGPNEQFF; CDR3 DNA: TGCGCCAGCAGCTCCGGACTAGCGGGAGGGCCGAATGAGCAGTTCTTC